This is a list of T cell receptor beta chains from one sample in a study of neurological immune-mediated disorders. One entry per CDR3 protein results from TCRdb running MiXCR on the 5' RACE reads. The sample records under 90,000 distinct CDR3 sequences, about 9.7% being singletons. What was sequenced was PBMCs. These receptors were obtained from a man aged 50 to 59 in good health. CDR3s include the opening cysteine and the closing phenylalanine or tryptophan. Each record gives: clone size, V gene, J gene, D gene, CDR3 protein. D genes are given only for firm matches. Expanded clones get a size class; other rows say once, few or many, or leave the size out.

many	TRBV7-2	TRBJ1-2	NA	CASSLFRADYGYTF
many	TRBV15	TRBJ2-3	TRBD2	CATSREAQPGLAKDTQYF
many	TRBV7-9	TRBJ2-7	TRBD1	CASSLDRGKREQYF
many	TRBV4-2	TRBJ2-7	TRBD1	CASSQAGQGNYEQYF
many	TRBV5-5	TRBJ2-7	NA	CASSPWSYEQYF
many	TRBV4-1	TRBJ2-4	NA	CASSQEAGPKIQYF
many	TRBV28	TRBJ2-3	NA	CASDTPGSTITDTQYF
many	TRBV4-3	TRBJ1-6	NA	CASSQSPLHGGFSPLHF
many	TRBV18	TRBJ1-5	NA	CASSPGVRPQHF
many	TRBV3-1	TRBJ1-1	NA	CASSQGSGEPEAFF
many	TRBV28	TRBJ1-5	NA	CASSFGGVGINQPQHF
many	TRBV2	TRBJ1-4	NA	CASWGTTNEKLFF
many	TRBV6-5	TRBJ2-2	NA	CASSLSTATGELFF
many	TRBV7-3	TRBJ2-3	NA	CASSSGGGTDTQYF
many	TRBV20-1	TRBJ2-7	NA	CSAYDPRGQEHYEQYF
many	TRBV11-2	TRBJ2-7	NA	CASRISWEQYF
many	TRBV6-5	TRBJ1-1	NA	CATRGWGTEAFF
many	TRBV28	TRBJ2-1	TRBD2	CASSLFSIGREKKGEQFF
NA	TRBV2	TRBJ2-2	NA	CASTATGELFF
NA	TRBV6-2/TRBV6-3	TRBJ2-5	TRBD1	CASMGQIQETQYF
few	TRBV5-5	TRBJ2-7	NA	CASSLDIYYEQYF
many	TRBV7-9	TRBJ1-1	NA	CASSTRENTEAFF
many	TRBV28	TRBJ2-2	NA	CASSHDRSGELFF
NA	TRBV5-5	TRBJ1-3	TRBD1	CASSSMGQPGNTIYF
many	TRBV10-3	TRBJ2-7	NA	CAISERTNYEQYF
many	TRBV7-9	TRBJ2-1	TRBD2	CASSLLAGDDNEQFF
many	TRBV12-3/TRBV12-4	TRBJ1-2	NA	CASSRGNLGGYTF
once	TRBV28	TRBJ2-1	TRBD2	CASSLSVEGGGAHYNEQFF
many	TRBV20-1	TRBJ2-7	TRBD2	CSARPIPGTSGYYEQYF
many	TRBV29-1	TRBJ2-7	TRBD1	CSARLTGGPSYEQYF
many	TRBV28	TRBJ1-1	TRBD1	CASRVPGQRGGTEAFF
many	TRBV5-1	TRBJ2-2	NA	CASSGTPQGIGTGELFF
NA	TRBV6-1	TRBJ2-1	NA	CANRGLRGIPYNEQFF
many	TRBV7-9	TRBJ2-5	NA	CASSLQVLETQYF
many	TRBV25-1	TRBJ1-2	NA	CASSSRGGYGYTF
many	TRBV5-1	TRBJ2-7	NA	CASSLLVGGRSYEQYF
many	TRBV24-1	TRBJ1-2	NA	CATSGGRDNYGYTF
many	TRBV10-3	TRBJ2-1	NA	CAISALRDPRKEQFF
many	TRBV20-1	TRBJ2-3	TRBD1	CSAGQPSTDTQYF
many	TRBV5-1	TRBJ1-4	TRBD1	CASSPGTANEKLFF